Sequencing of this TCR beta chain was carried out in a study of CD8+CD57+ T cells in acquired aplastic anemia. Germline loops: CDR1 ENHRY, CDR2 SYGVKD. The CDR3 runs to 12 residues. Patients sequenced had flow cytometry evidence of CD8+CD57+ cell expansion. Genomic DNA constituted the template upon which TCR beta VDJ and CDR3 profiling was performed. One entry per CDR3 protein, called by TCRdb with MiXCR from the reads. Of just over 200,000 distinct CDR3 sequences listed, approximately 65% are singletons. The chain couples TRBV10-3 to TRBJ1-6; possible D gene TRBD1, 5 bases. Material for sequencing was sorted CD4+, CD8+, or CD8+CD57+ T cells (not recorded which) from PBMCs. This clonotype was obtained from a human donor with aplastic anemia. The CDR3 here is CASSLGTLPLHF. CDR3 nucleotides: TGTGCTAGCAGTCTAGGGACCCTCCCCCTCCACTTT.